The T cell receptor beta chain described here comes from a study of human T cells and chemical hapten exposure. Regarding the study as a whole: No shift was seen in TCRs above 1 in 1000 frequency with DPC sensitization.

Concerning this clonotype: Antigen: not known.

Time point of the sample: patch test 1, 2 weeks after DPC sensitization. Noted treatment: therapeutic diphenylcyclopropenone sensitization with weekly scalp DPC. TCRdb passed the RACE reads through MiXCR, listing each CDR3 protein once. The sample carries around 340,000 distinct CDR3 sequences, around 7% recorded once. The trim removed 7 bases at V and 4 bases at J, leaving 8 bases unmatched. The CDR3 covers 14 residues. Per germline, CDR1 SGHTA and CDR2 FQGNSA. The sequenced sample was whole blood, obtained in connection with sensitization to the hapten diphenylcyclopropenone (DPC). The chain combines TRBV7-2 with TRBJ1-2; 8 bases agree with TRBD1. This TCR derives from a woman between 18 and 30 years old with alopecia areata. Some clones in this sample may be carry-over from other donors' samples. CDR3 in DNA: TGTGCCAGCATCACCAGACAGGGGCCCTATGGCTACACCTTC. Translated: CASITRQGPYGYTF.